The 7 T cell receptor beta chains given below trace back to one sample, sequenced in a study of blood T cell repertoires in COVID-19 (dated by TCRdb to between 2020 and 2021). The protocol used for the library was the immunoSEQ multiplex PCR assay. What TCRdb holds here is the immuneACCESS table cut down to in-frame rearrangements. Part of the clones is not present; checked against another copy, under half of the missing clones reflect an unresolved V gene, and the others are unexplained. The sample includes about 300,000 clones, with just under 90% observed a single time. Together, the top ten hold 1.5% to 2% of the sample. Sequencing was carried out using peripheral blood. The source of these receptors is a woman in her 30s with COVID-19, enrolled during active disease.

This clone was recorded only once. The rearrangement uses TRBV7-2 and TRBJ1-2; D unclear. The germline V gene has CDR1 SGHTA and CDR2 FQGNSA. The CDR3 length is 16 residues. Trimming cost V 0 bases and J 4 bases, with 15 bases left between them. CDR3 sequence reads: CASSLASKVNSYGYTF. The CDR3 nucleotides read TGTGCCAGCAGCTTAGCTTCCAAGGTAAACAGCTATGGCTACACCTTC. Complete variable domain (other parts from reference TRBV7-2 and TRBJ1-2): GAGVSQSPSNKVTEKGKDVELRCDPISGHTALYWYRQSLGQGLEFLIYFQGNSAPDKSGLPSDRFSAERTGGSVSTLTIQRTQQEDSAVYLCASSLASKVNSYGYTFGSGTRLTVV.

CDR3 coding DNA: TGTGCCACCACTCGGGAGGGAATGGCTGGGGATACGCAGTATTTT. Protein product: CATTREGMAGDTQYF. The rearrangement uses TRBV19 and TRBJ2-3; 8 nucleotides line up with TRBD2. CDR1 and CDR2 from the germline V gene are LNHDA and SQIVND (reference sequence). V shed 10 bases, J shed 6 bases, and the junction held 15 bases outside the gene matches. CDR3 length: 15 residues.

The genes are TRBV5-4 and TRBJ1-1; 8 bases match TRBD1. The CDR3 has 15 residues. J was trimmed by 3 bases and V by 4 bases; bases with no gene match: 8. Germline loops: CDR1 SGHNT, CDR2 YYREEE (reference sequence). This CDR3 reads CASSKTGQGDTEAFF. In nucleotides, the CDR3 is TGTGCCAGCAGCAAAACAGGACAGGGAGACACTGAAGCTTTCTTT.

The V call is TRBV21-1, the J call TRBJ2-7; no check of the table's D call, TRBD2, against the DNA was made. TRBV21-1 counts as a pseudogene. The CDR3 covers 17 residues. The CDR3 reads CASSTNTGTSGDHEQYF. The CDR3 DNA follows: TGTGCCAGCAGCACGAACACCGGGACTAGCGGGGACCACGAGCAGTACTTC.

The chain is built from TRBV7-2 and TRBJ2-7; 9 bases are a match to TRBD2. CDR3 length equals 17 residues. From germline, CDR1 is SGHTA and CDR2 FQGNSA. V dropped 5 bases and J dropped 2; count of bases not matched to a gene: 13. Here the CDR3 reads CASSPPGWSGGTYEQYF. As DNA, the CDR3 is TGTGCCAGCAGCCCCCCCGGGTGGAGCGGGGGGACCTACGAGCAGTACTTC. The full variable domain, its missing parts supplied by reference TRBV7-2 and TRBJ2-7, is GAGVSQSPSNKVTEKGKDVELRCDPISGHTALYWYRQSLGQGLEFLIYFQGNSAPDKSGLPSDRFSAERTGGSVSTLTIQRTQQEDSAVYLCASSPPGWSGGTYEQYFGPGTRLTVT.

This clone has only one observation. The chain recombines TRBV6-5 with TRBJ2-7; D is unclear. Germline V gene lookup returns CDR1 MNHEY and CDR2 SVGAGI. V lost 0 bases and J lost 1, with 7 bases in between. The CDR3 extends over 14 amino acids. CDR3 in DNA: TGTGCCAGCAGTTACTCGTCCCGTTCCTACGAGCAGTACTTC. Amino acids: CASSYSSRSYEQYF.

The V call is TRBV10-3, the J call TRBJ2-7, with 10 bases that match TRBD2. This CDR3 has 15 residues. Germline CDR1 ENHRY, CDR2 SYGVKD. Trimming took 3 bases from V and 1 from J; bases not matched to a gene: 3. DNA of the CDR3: TGTGCCATCAGTGAAAGGACTAGCGGTTCCTACGAGCAGTACTTC. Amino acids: CAISERTSGSYEQYF.